Detailed here is one TCR beta chain. Its antigen remains unknown. This specimen comes from a study of cytomegalovirus exposure and HLA in healthy donors. Germline lookup yields CDR1 SEHNR and CDR2 FQNEAQ (reference sequence). This CDR3 is 19 amino acids long. Trimming removed 5 bases from V and 3 bases from J, with 25 bases in between. Primers: 60 Vbeta forward and 13 Jbeta reverse. Repertoires were generated with immunoSEQ multiplex PCR, while TCRdb's copy carries only in-frame clones and drops some. Of 100,000 to 150,000 clones listed, 77% are singletons. Findings of the study overall: When a later analysis compared HLA-associated TCR beta chains with equally common others, the HLA-associated chains turned out to be more clonally expanded and to have lower generation probabilities. DRB1 had the most TCR associations and HLA-C the fewest, a later analysis found, with rates varying by HLA locus.

The source material was PBMCs. The chain carries TRBV7-9 and TRBJ1-4, with a weak D call TRBD1 (6 bases). This TCR derives from a male donor in good health and CMV-seropositive. The CDR3 sequence is CASSPQDPKGELANEKLFF. The CDR3, as DNA: TGTGCCAGCAGCCCCCAAGATCCTAAGGGGGAACTGGCTAATGAAAAACTGTTTTTT.